The rows below give T cell receptor beta chains drawn from one sample of a study of T cells expressing NK-cell markers. For each CDR3 protein, TCRdb gives one entry from its re-call of the 5' RACE reads, without DNA. This sample's table reports 550,000 or so distinct CDR3 sequences. Sequencing used blood T cells: a sorted CD56 or NKG2C T cell subset, CD4+ or CD8+ T cells, or bulk PBMC T cells (not recorded which). Every receptor here comes from a man aged 18 to 30 in good health. CDR3s include the opening cysteine and the closing phenylalanine or tryptophan. Fields, in order: J gene, V gene, CDR3 protein.

J gene: TRBJ2-5; V gene: TRBV12-3/TRBV12-4; CDR3 protein: CASETSGGETQYF
J gene: TRBJ2-1; V gene: TRBV13; CDR3 protein: CASSLIAGGPPNEQFF
J gene: TRBJ2-6; V gene: TRBV27; CDR3 protein: CASSFSPGNSGANVLTF
J gene: TRBJ2-1; V gene: TRBV30; CDR3 protein: CAWTELGPPNEQFF
J gene: TRBJ2-3; V gene: TRBV30; CDR3 protein: CAWSVRDRTDTQYF
J gene: TRBJ2-1; V gene: TRBV20-1; CDR3 protein: CSATLTNEQFF
J gene: TRBJ1-1; V gene: TRBV19; CDR3 protein: CASSNREEAFF
J gene: TRBJ2-7; V gene: TRBV7-2; CDR3 protein: CASSGSGPSYEQYF
J gene: TRBJ1-4; V gene: TRBV20-1; CDR3 protein: CSAREGARTGNEKLFF
J gene: TRBJ2-1; V gene: TRBV5-1; CDR3 protein: CASSGKTSSYNEQFF
J gene: TRBJ2-7; V gene: TRBV29-1; CDR3 protein: CSVSWTVTPYEQYF
J gene: TRBJ1-3; V gene: TRBV20-1; CDR3 protein: CSASSRLTGNTIYF
J gene: TRBJ2-2; V gene: TRBV12-3/TRBV12-4; CDR3 protein: CASTRLASITGELFF
J gene: TRBJ2-7; V gene: TRBV5-1; CDR3 protein: CASSPRTSGSIEQYF
J gene: TRBJ2-5; V gene: TRBV7-8; CDR3 protein: CASSLTGGIQETQYF
J gene: TRBJ2-1; V gene: TRBV7-9; CDR3 protein: CASIHAGLSGQFF
J gene: TRBJ2-2; V gene: TRBV7-9; CDR3 protein: CASTISTSGYTGELFF
J gene: TRBJ2-1; V gene: TRBV25-1; CDR3 protein: CASSESLQGWNEQFF
J gene: TRBJ1-1; V gene: TRBV7-2; CDR3 protein: CASSSWPVPEAFF
J gene: TRBJ2-1; V gene: TRBV30; CDR3 protein: CAWGTGGGEQFF
J gene: TRBJ1-4; V gene: TRBV6-5; CDR3 protein: CASRTGQINEKLFF
J gene: TRBJ2-1; V gene: TRBV6-1; CDR3 protein: CASREVGYNEQFF
J gene: TRBJ2-2; V gene: TRBV6-1; CDR3 protein: CASSPEPFRARELFF
J gene: TRBJ2-7; V gene: TRBV29-1; CDR3 protein: CSVGLSYEQYF
J gene: TRBJ2-3; V gene: TRBV5-6; CDR3 protein: CASSTSGAQTTQYF
J gene: TRBJ2-4; V gene: TRBV30; CDR3 protein: CAWSVRRNIQYF
J gene: TRBJ1-2; V gene: TRBV5-1; CDR3 protein: CASSATEGYTF
J gene: TRBJ2-1; V gene: TRBV4-3; CDR3 protein: CASSPTGTSAYNEQFF
J gene: TRBJ1-6; V gene: TRBV6-1; CDR3 protein: CASTRSRENNSPLHF
J gene: TRBJ2-2; V gene: TRBV20-1; CDR3 protein: CSASIRTGSVTGELFF
J gene: TRBJ2-1; V gene: TRBV3-1; CDR3 protein: CASSQDLGLTYNEQFF
J gene: TRBJ2-5; V gene: TRBV12-3/TRBV12-4; CDR3 protein: CASSPGQAGIQETQYF
J gene: TRBJ2-5; V gene: TRBV11-2; CDR3 protein: CASIRRETQYF
J gene: TRBJ1-3; V gene: TRBV25-1; CDR3 protein: CASRPGTTWGTGNTIYF
J gene: TRBJ2-1; V gene: TRBV6-2/TRBV6-3; CDR3 protein: CASSRPLQGGLTEQFF
J gene: TRBJ2-1; V gene: TRBV6-2/TRBV6-3; CDR3 protein: CASSYSSSTSGNEQFF
J gene: TRBJ2-2; V gene: TRBV12-3/TRBV12-4; CDR3 protein: CASRGAGVYTGELFF
J gene: TRBJ1-3; V gene: TRBV19; CDR3 protein: CASRTQGIGNTIYF
J gene: TRBJ2-3; V gene: TRBV30; CDR3 protein: CAWSVVRAADTQYF
J gene: TRBJ1-5; V gene: TRBV19; CDR3 protein: CASRTGTINQPQHF
J gene: TRBJ1-1; V gene: TRBV12-3/TRBV12-4; CDR3 protein: CASSPSRQTEAFF
J gene: TRBJ2-1; V gene: TRBV20-1; CDR3 protein: CSARDPPVQFF
J gene: TRBJ2-3; V gene: TRBV4-3; CDR3 protein: CASSLHQTSSDRSDTQYF
J gene: TRBJ2-3; V gene: TRBV6-5; CDR3 protein: CASSYPSPAGGIGTQYF
J gene: TRBJ2-3; V gene: TRBV29-1; CDR3 protein: CSVPIRTSGTDTQYF
J gene: TRBJ2-2; V gene: TRBV3-1; CDR3 protein: CASSQGVASGRANTGELFF
J gene: TRBJ2-1; V gene: TRBV20-1; CDR3 protein: CSASKGSGSWYEQFF
J gene: TRBJ2-1; V gene: TRBV18; CDR3 protein: CASSPPRTSGRGTSYNEQFF
J gene: TRBJ1-1; V gene: TRBV18; CDR3 protein: CASSPNLGNVDTEAFF
J gene: TRBJ2-1; V gene: TRBV29-1; CDR3 protein: CSVQRIDEQFF
J gene: TRBJ1-3; V gene: TRBV10-3; CDR3 protein: CAGQVSSGNTIYF